Listed here are 27 T cell receptor beta chains from one sample, sequenced in a study of T cells after yellow fever vaccination. MiXCR, applied by TCRdb to the 5' RACE reads, yields one record per CDR3 protein. Of around 120,000 distinct CDR3 sequences listed, over 12% are singletons. This sample comprised CD8+ T cells sorted from PBMCs, obtained 5 days after the yellow fever booster vaccination. These TCRs come from a man aged 18 to 30 who received the YFV17D yellow fever vaccine.

V and J are TRBV20-1 and TRBJ2-2; TRBD2 is a possible D gene (6 bases). The CDR3 has 15 residues. Trimming pared 6 bases from V and 5 bases from J, leaving 19 bases between. Germline V gene lookup returns CDR1 DFQATT and CDR2 SNEGSKA (reference sequence). The chain's CDR3 is CSALISASATGELFF. CDR3 coding DNA: TGCAGTGCCCTAATTTCGGCTAGCGCGACCGGGGAGCTGTTTTTT.

V is TRBV12-3 or TRBV12-4 and J is TRBJ2-1, with TRBD2 matching over 9 bases. This CDR3 is 17 amino acids long. V dropped 6 bases and J dropped 0; count of bases not matched to a gene: 9. The CDR3: CASSRSGGPSSYNEQFF. The CDR3 bases are TGTGCCAGCAGCCGTAGCGGGGGACCAAGCTCCTACAATGAGCAGTTCTTC.

In its sample, this clonotype was seen a few times. The chain has TRBV7-9 and TRBJ1-2, with 8 nucleotides matching TRBD1. The CDR3 is made up of 15 amino acids. In germline, CDR1 is SEHNR, CDR2 FQNEAQ (reference sequence). V was clipped by 5 bases and J by 4 bases; unmatched bases: 9. The CDR3 here is CASSVGQGLGYGYTF. The CDR3 region has the DNA TGTGCCAGCAGCGTCGGACAGGGACTGGGCTATGGCTACACCTTC.

In its sample, this clonotype was seen a few times. The V call is TRBV4-3, the J call TRBJ1-3; D is ambiguous. Trimming left V 0 bases short and J 0 bases short, with 9 bases between. The CDR3 covers 16 residues. Germline loops: CDR1 LGHNA, CDR2 YSLEER. The CDR3 nucleotides are TGCGCCAGCAGCCAAGACCGGATGTCCTCTGGAAACACCATATATTTT. It specifies CASSQDRMSSGNTIYF.

This clonotype appeared a few times. DNA of the CDR3: TGTGCCAGCAGTACGGACAGGGACAATGAGCAGTTCTTC. Translation gives CASSTDRDNEQFF. This chain connects TRBV7-3 to TRBJ2-1, with 8 bases fitting TRBD1. V shed 6 bases and J 5 bases; nucleotides not matched to a gene: 3. Germline CDR1 and CDR2: SGHTA and FQGTGA. CDR3 length equals 13 residues.

The chain uses TRBV6-6 and TRBJ1-5, with D perhaps TRBD1 (5 bases). Trimming took off 4 bases at V and 3 bases at J, with 22 bases between the two ends. Per germline, CDR1 MNHNY and CDR2 SVGAGI (reference sequence). This CDR3 comprises 18 residues. CDR3 region: CASSSSTVTGGINQPQHF. CDR3 bases: TGTGCCAGCAGTTCCTCGACAGTAACCGGGGGGATCAATCAGCCCCAGCATTTT.

This clonotype was recorded a few times. The chain combines TRBV3-1 with TRBJ2-7, with 7 bases lining up with TRBD2. The CDR3 consists of 17 residues. Germline V CDR1 and CDR2: LGHDT, YNNKEL (reference sequence). Trimming at V came to 4 bases and at J to 3 bases, leaving 15 bases not matched to a gene. CDR3 bases: TGTGCCAGCAGCCCCTATCCCCTAGCGGAGGGAATCTACGAGCAGTACTTC. Protein product: CASSPYPLAEGIYEQYF.

CDR3 nucleotides: TGTGCCAGCAGTTTTGGACAGGGTCAGCCCCAGCATTTT. Its protein is CASSFGQGQPQHF. The J gene is TRBJ1-5, the V gene TRBV12-3 or TRBV12-4, with 8 bases matching TRBD1. Trimming removed 3 bases from V and 6 bases from J; junction bases left unmatched: 1. The CDR3 is made up of 13 amino acids.

By share, this clonotype counts as medium-sized (0.01 to 0.1%). J is TRBJ2-3 and V is TRBV6-4; 9 bases agree with TRBD1. Trimming at V came to 4 bases and at J to 1 base, leaving 0 bases not matched to a gene. Germline values: CDR1 MRHNA, CDR2 SNTAGT. The CDR3 sequence is 14 residues long. The CDR3 DNA sequence: TGTGCCAGCAGTGGGACAGGGGGCACAGATACGCAGTATTTT. It yields the protein CASSGTGGTDTQYF.

This clonotype was counted a few times. V is TRBV4-2 and J is TRBJ2-7; a possible D gene is TRBD2 (5 bases). The CDR3 runs 13 residues. V was shortened by 4 bases and J by 5 bases, with 12 bases between the two germline ends. Germline values: CDR1 LGHNA, CDR2 YNFKEQ. CDR3 sequence reads: CASSPYAGNEQYF. The CDR3 nucleotides are TGTGCCAGCAGCCCCTATGCGGGTAACGAGCAGTACTTC.

This chain joins TRBV25-1 and TRBJ2-2; a possible D gene is TRBD1 (6 bases). The CDR3 covers 14 residues. CDR1 is MGHDK, CDR2 SYGVNS, per germline. The ends were cut back, 5 bases at V and 4 bases at J, with 11 bases in the middle. In nucleotides, the CDR3 is TGTGCCAGCAGTCAGGACAGTCCCACCGGGGAGCTGTTTTTT. Translating gives CASSQDSPTGELFF. Variable domain in full (rest from reference TRBV25-1 and TRBJ2-2): EADIYQTPRYLVIGTGKKITLECSQTMGHDKMYWYQQDPGMELHLIHYSYGVNSTEKGDLSSESTVSRIRTEHFPLTLESARPSHTSQYLCASSQDSPTGELFFGEGSRLTVL.

The chain links TRBV2 to TRBJ2-7; D is perhaps TRBD1 (6 bases). Germline V gene data show CDR1 as SNHLY and CDR2 as FYNNEI. CDR3 length equals 16 residues. Trimming pared 2 bases from V and 0 bases from J, leaving 14 bases between. DNA of the CDR3: TGTGCCAGCAGTGAACCGCGAGGACAGACCTCCTACGAGCAGTACTTC. Translated: CASSEPRGQTSYEQYF. Filled out from reference TRBV2 and TRBJ2-7, the complete variable domain reads EPEVTQTPSHQVTQMGQEVILRCVPISNHLYFYWYRQILGQKVEFLVSFYNNEISEKSEIFDDQFSVERPDGSNFTLKIRSTKLEDSAMYFCASSEPRGQTSYEQYFGPGTRLTVT.

This clonotype was counted only a few times. The chain is built from TRBV9 and TRBJ2-5; maybe TRBD2 (7 bases). Deletions cut 0 bases from V and 4 bases from J, with 13 bases between. Germline CDR1 reads SGDLS; CDR2 reads YYNGEE. The CDR3 loop spans 15 amino acids. The CDR3 region is CASSVGGGAAETQYF. CDR3 coding DNA: TGTGCCAGCAGCGTAGGTGGGGGGGCGGCAGAGACCCAGTACTTC. The full variable domain, with the rest looked up from reference TRBV9 and TRBJ2-5, is DSGVTQTPKHLITATGQRVTLRCSPRSGDLSVYWYQQSLDQGLQFLIQYYNGEERAKGNILERFSAQQFPDLHSELNLSSLELGDSALYFCASSVGGGAAETQYFGPGTRLLVL.

This clonotype was seen a handful of times. The V and J genes are TRBV20-1 and TRBJ1-5; 7 nucleotides match TRBD1. Germline assignment: CDR1 DFQATT and CDR2 SNEGSKA (reference sequence). The CDR3 has 17 residues. V lost 2 bases, J lost 2 bases, and 12 bases stayed unmatched. The CDR3 DNA is TGCAGTGCTAGACCCCGCGGACAGGCGGCAGGCAATCAGCCCCAGCATTTT. This codes for CSARPRGQAAGNQPQHF.

This clonotype was seen more than once but under ten times. The rearrangement joins TRBV5-1 to TRBJ2-1; D might be TRBD1 or TRBD2, each matching 5 bases. Per the germline V gene, CDR1 is SGHRS and CDR2 is YFSETQ. The V gene lost 5 bases and the J gene lost 1 base, with 10 bases spanning the gap. This CDR3 is built from 14 residues. The CDR3 region has the DNA TGCGCCAGCAGGGGGGACGCATCCTACAATGAGCAGTTCTTC. Encoded protein: CASRGDASYNEQFF.

This clonotype has only a few counts. CDR3 sequence reads: CASSLSILGRAGNEQYF. In DNA, the CDR3 is TGTGCCAGCAGTTTATCGATCCTGGGCAGGGCCGGGAACGAGCAGTACTTC. The chain links TRBV27 to TRBJ2-7, with D perhaps given as TRBD1 or TRBD2 (5 bases each). Trimming cost V 0 bases and J 5 bases, with 20 bases left between them. The germline gives CDR1 MNHEY, CDR2 SMNVEV (reference sequence). The CDR3 is 17 amino acids.

The rearrangement joins TRBV4-1 to TRBJ2-7; D unresolved. Germline V lookup: CDR1 MGHRA, CDR2 YSYEKL. The CDR3 covers 13 residues. Trimming took off 0 bases at V and 3 bases at J, with 6 bases between the two ends. The CDR3 is CASSQDRSYEQYF. DNA for the CDR3: TGCGCCAGCAGCCAAGATCGGAGCTACGAGCAGTACTTC.

This clonotype was seen only a few times. The V call is TRBV4-3, the J call TRBJ1-1; no clear D gene. V was pared by 4 bases and J by 6 bases, with 18 bases between. This CDR3 is built from 15 residues. Per germline, CDR1 LGHNA and CDR2 YSLEER. CDR3 in amino acids: CASSPSLSAQAEAFF. CDR3 coding DNA: TGCGCCAGCAGCCCCTCCCTGTCCGCCCAAGCTGAAGCTTTCTTT.

The chain carries TRBV29-1 and TRBJ2-7; D is undetermined. This CDR3 region has 13 residues. The V gene lost 3 bases and the J gene lost 5 bases, with 14 bases spanning the gap. Looked up from germline, CDR1 is SQVTM and CDR2 is ANQGSEA. In DNA form, the CDR3 reads TGCAGCGTTGATTTACCCGACGACCACGAGCAGTACTTC. It codes for CSVDLPDDHEQYF.

This clonotype appeared many times. V usage is TRBV4-2 and J usage is TRBJ2-5; 12 bases match TRBD2. The J segment lost 3 bases and the V segment lost 0 bases, leaving 5 bases of the junction unmatched. The CDR3 is 17 amino acids. Germline V gene data show CDR1 as LGHNA and CDR2 as YNFKEQ. The CDR3 sequence: CASSQELAGGVEETQYF. The CDR3 nucleotides read TGTGCCAGCAGCCAAGAACTAGCGGGGGGAGTTGAAGAGACCCAGTACTTC.

This clonotype appeared a few times. The chain combines TRBV3-1 with TRBJ1-3; D not resolved. CDR1 is LGHDT, CDR2 YNNKEL, per germline (reference sequence). There are 15 residues in the CDR3. The V and J ends lost 2 bases and 0 bases respectively, with 8 bases between them. DNA of the CDR3: TGTGCCAGCAGCCAAATGGCTCGCTCTGGAAACACCATATATTTT. It is translated as CASSQMARSGNTIYF.

Sample share makes this clonotype medium-sized. The V call is TRBV6-5, the J call TRBJ1-2, with a possible D match to TRBD1 (6 bases). The CDR3 contains 15 residues. CDR1 and CDR2 from the germline V gene are MNHEY and SVGAGI. V gave up 0 bases and J gave up 7 bases, with 15 bases separating them. This chain's CDR3 is CASSYSTGTSGGYTF. In nucleotides, the CDR3 is TGTGCCAGCAGTTACTCGACTGGGACATCGGGTGGCTACACCTTC.

The V and J genes are TRBV3-1 and TRBJ2-7, with 7 positions matching TRBD2. The CDR3 consists of 14 residues. Germline CDR1 and CDR2: LGHDT and YNNKEL (reference sequence). The junction had 6 bases not matched to a gene; V was cut back by 0 bases and J by 7 bases. The CDR3 protein is CASSQDLFGGEQYF. CDR3 DNA: TGTGCCAGCAGCCAAGATCTCTTCGGGGGGGAGCAGTACTTC.

This clonotype was seen more than once but under ten times. The chain's CDR3 is CASRRDPFSGANVLTF. The CDR3 DNA reads as TGTGCCAGCAGACGGGACCCCTTCTCTGGGGCCAACGTCCTGACTTTC. The V and J genes are TRBV12-3 or TRBV12-4 and TRBJ2-6; the D call may be TRBD1 or TRBD2 (5 bases each). The CDR3 sequence is 16 residues long. Trimming removed 6 bases at V and 0 bases at J, with 12 bases between.

This rearrangement joins TRBV7-9 to TRBJ1-6; 7 nucleotides line up with TRBD1. This CDR3 is built from 15 residues. With V trimmed by 4 bases and J by 6 bases, 6 bases remained unmatched. Germline CDR1 is SEHNR and CDR2 is FQNEAQ (reference sequence). The CDR3 sequence is CASSSRGQSNSPLHF. DNA for the CDR3: TGTGCCAGCAGCTCAAGGGGGCAGTCTAATTCACCCCTCCACTTT.

CDR3 DNA: TGCAGTGCTAGTGATTACAGATTGTTAGAGCAGTACTTC. This gives the protein CSASDYRLLEQYF. V gene TRBV20-1 combines with J gene TRBJ2-7; no definite D call. The V end lost 3 bases, the J end lost 7 bases, and 16 bases lay between the germline ends. This CDR3 has 13 residues. Germline CDR1 is DFQATT and CDR2 is SNEGSKA (reference sequence).

This clonotype turned up a few times. The chain couples TRBV6-5 to TRBJ1-5, with D unclear. Trimming removed 5 bases from V and 3 bases from J, with 8 bases in between. The CDR3 has 13 amino acids. Germline CDR1 and CDR2: MNHEY and SVGAGI. The CDR3 DNA follows: TGTGCCAGCAGTAGAAGTTCCAATCAGCCCCAGCATTTT. Protein product: CASSRSSNQPQHF.